This is a list of T cell receptor beta chains from one sample in a study of T cells in Graves' hyperthyroidism and ophthalmopathy. TCRdb used MiXCR to reprocess the multiplex PCR reads, holding one entry per CDR3 protein. The sample shows hundreds of thousands of distinct CDR3 sequences, approximately 14% of them seen only once. Material for sequencing was blood. These receptors were obtained from a woman aged 40-49 years with Graves' ophthalmopathy. CDR3s include the opening cysteine and the closing phenylalanine or tryptophan. A D gene is named only where the DNA matches it firmly. A clone size is listed for some rows: how often the clone was seen (once, few, many), or a class if it is expanded.

D | size | J | V | DNA | CDR3
- | many | TRBJ2-7 | TRBV27 | TGTGCCAGCAGTTTATCACAAGGGGGGGCTGCCTACGAGCAGTACTTC | CASSLSQGGAAYEQYF
TRBD1 | many | TRBJ1-2 | TRBV28 | TGTGCCAGCAGTTTGACAGGGCACTACGCCTTC | CASSLTGHYAF
- | many | TRBJ1-2 | TRBV28 | TGTGCCAGCAGTCCGGGGGGGGTCGATCCCCCCTGGGGCTACACCTTC | CASSPGGVDPPWGYTF
- | - | TRBJ2-5 | TRBV6-2/TRBV6-3 | TGTGCCAGCAGTCGGCCCCTTAGCGGCCAAGAGACCCAGTACTTC | CASSRPLSGQETQYF
TRBD2 | many | TRBJ2-7 | TRBV20-1 | TGCAGTGCTTCCCCGGGGGTGACTAGCGGAAACTACGAGCAGTACTTC | CSASPGVTSGNYEQYF
- | few | TRBJ2-7 | TRBV11-3 | TGTGCCAGCAGCTTAAATACAGGGAGAAACGAGCAGTACTTC | CASSLNTGRNEQYF
TRBD1 | few | TRBJ2-7 | TRBV7-8 | TGTGCCAGCAGCTCATCGGGACAGTACTTCCAGCAGTACTTC | CASSSSGQYFQQYF
- | - | TRBJ2-5 | TRBV6-1 | TGTGCCAGCAGTGAAGACCCCCCAGGGTCGTACCAAGAGACCCAGTACTTC | CASSEDPPGSYQETQYF
- | few | TRBJ2-2 | TRBV4-3 | TGCGCCAGCAGCGACATGAACACCGGGGAGCTGTTTTTT | CASSDMNTGELFF
TRBD2 | many | TRBJ2-5 | TRBV29-1 | TGCAGCGTTGAAGGTTTTAGTAAACGACTAGCGGGGGACCAAGAGACCCAGTACTTC | CSVEGFSKRLAGDQETQYF
TRBD2 | many | TRBJ2-5 | TRBV6-2/TRBV6-3 | TGTGCCAGCAGGATAGCGGGAGAAGAGACCCAGTACTTC | CASRIAGEETQYF
- | many | TRBJ2-2 | TRBV5-6 | TGTGCCAGCACCTCGGCGACGAACACCGGGGAGCTGTTTTTT | CASTSATNTGELFF
TRBD1 | - | TRBJ2-7 | TRBV27 | TGTGCCAGCAGTAAATTACCGCCGGGACAGGGGGCGGGGGAGCAGTACTTC | CASSKLPPGQGAGEQYF
TRBD1 | many | TRBJ2-7 | TRBV29-1 | TGCAGCGTCCGACAGGGTGTCGAGCAGTACTTC | CSVRQGVEQYF
- | many | TRBJ1-2 | TRBV20-1 | TGCAGTGCTACGGAAAACTATGGCTACACCTTC | CSATENYGYTF
- | few | TRBJ2-7 | TRBV5-1 | TGCGCCAGCAGCTTGGGTGGTGGAATTTACGAGCAGTACTTC | CASSLGGGIYEQYF
- | - | TRBJ2-2 | TRBV6-1 | TGTGCCAGCACGATACAGGGCACCGGGGAGCTGTTTTTT | CASTIQGTGELFF
- | - | TRBJ2-2 | TRBV13 | TGTGCCAGCAGCGCCAATTCTAGACAGAACAACGGGGAGCGGTTTTTT | CASSANSRQNNGERFF
- | many | TRBJ2-7 | TRBV6-1 | TGTGCCAGCCACTCCTCTCGGATCACGTACGAGCAGTACTTC | CASHSSRITYEQYF
TRBD1 | many | TRBJ1-2 | TRBV19 | TGTGCCAGTAACCAACAGGGGGTGAACTATGGCTACACCTTC | CASNQQGVNYGYTF
- | - | TRBJ1-3 | TRBV3-1 | TGTGCCAGCAGCCAAGCAGGGTCGGATGGAAACACCATATATTTT | CASSQAGSDGNTIYF
- | many | TRBJ2-2 | TRBV28 | TGTGCCAGCAGGCTAAACACCGGGGAGCTGTTTTTT | CASRLNTGELFF